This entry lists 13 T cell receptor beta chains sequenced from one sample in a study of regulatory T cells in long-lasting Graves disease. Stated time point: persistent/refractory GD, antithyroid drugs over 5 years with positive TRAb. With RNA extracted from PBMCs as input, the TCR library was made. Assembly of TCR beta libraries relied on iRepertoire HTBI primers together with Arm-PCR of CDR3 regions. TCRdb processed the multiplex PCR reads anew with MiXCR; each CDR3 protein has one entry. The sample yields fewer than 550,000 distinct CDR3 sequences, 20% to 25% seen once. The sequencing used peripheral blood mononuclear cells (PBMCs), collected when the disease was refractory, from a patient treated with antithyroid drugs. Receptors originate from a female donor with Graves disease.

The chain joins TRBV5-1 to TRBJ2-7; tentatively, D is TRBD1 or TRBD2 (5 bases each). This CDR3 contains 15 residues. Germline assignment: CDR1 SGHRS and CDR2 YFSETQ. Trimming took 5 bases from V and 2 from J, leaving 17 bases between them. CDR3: CASSSLQGPTYEQYF. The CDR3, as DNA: TGCGCCAGCAGTTCCCTTCAGGGACCAACCTACGAGCAGTACTTC. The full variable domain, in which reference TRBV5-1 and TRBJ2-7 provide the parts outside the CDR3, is KAGVTQTPRYLIKTRGQQVTLSCSPISGHRSVSWYQQTPGQGLQFLFEYFSETQRNKGNFPGRFSGRQFSNSRSEMNVSTLELGDSALYLCASSSLQGPTYEQYFGPGTRLTVT.

CDR3: CASSQEPGSYEQYF. In DNA, the CDR3 is TGCGCCAGCAGCCAAGAACCGGGGTCCTACGAGCAGTACTTC. The gene calls are TRBV4-3 and TRBJ2-7; D perhaps matches TRBD2 (5 bases). V lost 0 bases and J lost 1, with 7 bases in between. The germline gives CDR1 LGHNA, CDR2 YSLEER. The CDR3 length is 14 residues.

CDR3 coding DNA: TGTGCCAGCAGTCCCCACGCAGGCAGGGAGGACACTGAAGCTTTCTTT. The encoded protein is CASSPHAGREDTEAFF. V and J are TRBV3-1 and TRBJ1-1; D possibly corresponds to TRBD1 (5 bases). The V and J ends lost 6 bases and 3 bases respectively, with 20 bases between them. This CDR3 has 16 residues. CDR1 is LGHDT and CDR2 is YNNKEL in the germline V gene (reference sequence).

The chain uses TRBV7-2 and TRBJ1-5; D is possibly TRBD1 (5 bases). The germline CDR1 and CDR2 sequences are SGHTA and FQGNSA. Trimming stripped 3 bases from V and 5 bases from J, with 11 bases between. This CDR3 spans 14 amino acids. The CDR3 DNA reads TGTGCCAGCAGCTTTCGGCAGGGTGATCAGCCCCAGCATTTT. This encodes CASSFRQGDQPQHF.

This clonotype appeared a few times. CDR3 in DNA: TGTGCCAGCAGTTACGGGAGCTTTGCCAATGAGCAGTTCTTC. Translated, it gives CASSYGSFANEQFF. This sequence joins TRBV6-2 or TRBV6-3 and TRBJ2-1; perhaps TRBD2 as D (5 bases). CDR1 is MNHEY and CDR2 is SVGEGT in the germline V gene. CDR3 size: 14 residues. Between the trimmed V and J ends, which lost 2 bases and 6 bases, there was a span of 11 bases.

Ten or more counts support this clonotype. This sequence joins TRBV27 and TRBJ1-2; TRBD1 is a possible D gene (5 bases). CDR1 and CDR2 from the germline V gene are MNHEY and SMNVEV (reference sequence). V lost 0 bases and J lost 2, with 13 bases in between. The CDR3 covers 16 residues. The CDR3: CASSLSGQGNNYGYTF. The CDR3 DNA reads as TGTGCCAGCAGTTTATCGGGTCAGGGTAACAACTATGGCTACACCTTC.

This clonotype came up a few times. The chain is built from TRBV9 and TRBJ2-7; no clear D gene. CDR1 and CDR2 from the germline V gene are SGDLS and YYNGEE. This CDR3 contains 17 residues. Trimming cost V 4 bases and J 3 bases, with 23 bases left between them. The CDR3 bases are TGTGCCAGCAGCCCTCACACTTCTGACTCGCAATTCTACGAGCAGTACTTC. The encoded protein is CASSPHTSDSQFYEQYF.

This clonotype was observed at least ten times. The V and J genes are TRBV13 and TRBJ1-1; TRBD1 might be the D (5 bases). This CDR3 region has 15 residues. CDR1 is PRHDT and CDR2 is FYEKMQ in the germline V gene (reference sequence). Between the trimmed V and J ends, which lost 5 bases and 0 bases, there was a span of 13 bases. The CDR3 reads CASSPRGELNTEAFF. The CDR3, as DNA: TGTGCCAGCAGCCCCCGAGGGGAGCTGAACACTGAAGCTTTCTTT.

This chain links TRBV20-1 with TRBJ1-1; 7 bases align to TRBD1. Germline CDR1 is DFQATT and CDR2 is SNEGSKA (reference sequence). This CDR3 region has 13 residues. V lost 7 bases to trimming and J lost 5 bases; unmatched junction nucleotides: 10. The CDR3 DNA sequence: TGCAGTGTGTTTGACAGGGCATATACTGAAGCTTTCTTT. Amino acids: CSVFDRAYTEAFF.

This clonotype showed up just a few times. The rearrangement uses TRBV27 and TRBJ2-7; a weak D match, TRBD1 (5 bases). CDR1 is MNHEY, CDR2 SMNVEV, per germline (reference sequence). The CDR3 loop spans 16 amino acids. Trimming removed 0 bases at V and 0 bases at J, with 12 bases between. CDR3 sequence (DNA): TGTGCCAGCAGTTTATCACCATGGGGCATCTCCTACGAGCAGTACTTC. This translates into CASSLSPWGISYEQYF.

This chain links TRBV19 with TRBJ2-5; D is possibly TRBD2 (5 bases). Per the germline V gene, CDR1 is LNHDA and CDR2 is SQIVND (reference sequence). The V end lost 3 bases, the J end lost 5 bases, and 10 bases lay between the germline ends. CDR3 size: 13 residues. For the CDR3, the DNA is TGTGCCAGTAGTATTGAACGAGGGGAGACCCAGTACTTC. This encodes CASSIERGETQYF.

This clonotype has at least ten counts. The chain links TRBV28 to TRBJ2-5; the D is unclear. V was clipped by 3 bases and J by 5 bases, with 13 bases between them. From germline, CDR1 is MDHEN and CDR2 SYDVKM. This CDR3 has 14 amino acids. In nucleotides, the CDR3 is TGTGCCAGCAGTTTCCAGGAAGGGTGGGAGACCCAGTACTTC. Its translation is CASSFQEGWETQYF.

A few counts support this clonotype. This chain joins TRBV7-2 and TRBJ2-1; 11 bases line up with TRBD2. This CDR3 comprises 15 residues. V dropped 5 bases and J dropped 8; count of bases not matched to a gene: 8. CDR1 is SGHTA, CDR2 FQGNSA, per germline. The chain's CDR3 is CASSPGASGGYEQFF. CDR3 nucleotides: TGTGCCAGCAGCCCAGGGGCTAGCGGGGGGTATGAGCAGTTCTTC. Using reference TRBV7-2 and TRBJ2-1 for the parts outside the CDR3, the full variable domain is GAGVSQSPSNKVTEKGKDVELRCDPISGHTALYWYRQSLGQGLEFLIYFQGNSAPDKSGLPSDRFSAERTGGSVSTLTIQRTQQEDSAVYLCASSPGASGGYEQFFGPGTRLTVL.